The 10 T cell receptor beta chains presented below share a single source sample, sequenced in a study of blood T cells in healthy people across ages. The authors ran a second PCR of about 7 to 11 cycles using a sample-barcoded 5' primer and a J-beta primer mix. From the 5' RACE reads, TCRdb called clonotypes with MiXCR, one entry per CDR3 protein. Of 1.8 million or so distinct CDR3 sequences listed, about two fifths are singletons. The sequencing sample was made of blood. These receptors all come from a human donor in good health.

This clonotype showed up just a few times. The chain combines TRBV5-5 with TRBJ1-2; 11 nucleotides line up with TRBD1. The ends lost 2 bases at V and 7 bases at J; junction bases unmatched: 13. The germline gives CDR1 SGHKS, CDR2 YYEKEE (reference sequence). The CDR3 loop spans 17 amino acids. The CDR3 DNA reads as TGTGCCAGCAGCTTATCCGGGACAGGGGGAGTGTTAGGTGGCTACACCTTC. Amino acid sequence: CASSLSGTGGVLGGYTF.

The chain joins TRBV20-1 to TRBJ2-5, with TRBD1 identical over 9 bases. Per the germline V gene, CDR1 is DFQATT and CDR2 is SNEGSKA (reference sequence). V shed 1 base and J 6 bases; nucleotides not matched to a gene: 15. The CDR3 is made up of 17 amino acids. CDR3 DNA sequence: TGCAGTGCTAGAGTGCCGGTCATAGTGGACAGGGGAAAGACCCAGTACTTC. Translation: CSARVPVIVDRGKTQYF.

This sequence joins TRBV18 and TRBJ1-2, with D possibly matching TRBD1 (5 bases). Looked up from germline, CDR1 is KGHSH and CDR2 is LQKENI. This CDR3 region has 14 residues. The germline V and J ends were trimmed by 2 bases and 2 bases, with 9 bases remaining between them. For the CDR3, the DNA is TGTGCCAGCTCACCATCAGGGAAAAACTATGGCTACACCTTC. Its protein is CASSPSGKNYGYTF.

This clonotype was seen a single time. The chain has TRBV4-1 and TRBJ2-5; D is unclear. CDR1 is MGHRA and CDR2 is YSYEKL in the germline V gene. V lost 0 bases to trimming and J lost 2 bases, with 7 bases between them. The CDR3 spans 14 residues. CDR3 sequence reads: CASSQEGYQETQYF. In nucleotides, the CDR3 is TGCGCCAGCAGCCAAGAGGGATATCAAGAGACCCAGTACTTC.

This clonotype occurred once. This chain joins TRBV2 and TRBJ2-4; tentatively, D is TRBD2 (6 bases). Judging by the DNA end, TRBJ2-7 fits better; the J call may be wrong. Germline V gene sequence: CDR1 SNHLY, CDR2 FYNNEI. This CDR3 is built from 12 residues. The CDR3 loop reads CASRGGLDEQYF. The CDR3 nucleotides read TGTGCCAGCAGAGGAGGGCTGGACGAGCAGTACTTC.

The chain employs TRBV29-1 and TRBJ2-7, with 7 bases fitting TRBD2. CDR1 is SQVTM, CDR2 ANQGSEA, per germline. Trimming took 7 bases from V and 0 from J; bases not matched to a gene: 9. This CDR3 has 14 residues. CDR3 coding DNA: TGCAGCGCCCGGACCGGCGGGGGCTCCTACGAGCAGTACTTC. It yields the protein CSARTGGGSYEQYF.

This chain uses TRBV11-3 with TRBJ2-2; no reliable D call. The ends were cut back, 0 bases at V and 6 bases at J, with 8 bases in the middle. CDR3 length equals 14 residues. Germline V CDR1 and CDR2: SGHNT, YENEEA. CDR3: CASSLELVAGELFF. The CDR3 DNA follows: TGTGCCAGCAGCTTAGAGTTAGTGGCCGGGGAGCTGTTTTTT. The entire variable domain, with the rest obtained from reference TRBV11-3 and TRBJ2-2, is as follows: EAGVVQSPRYKIIEKKQPVAFWCNPISGHNTLYWYLQNLGQGPELLIRYENEEAVDDSQLPKDRFSAERLKGVDSTLKIQPAELGDSAVYLCASSLELVAGELFFGEGSRLTVL.

This chain links TRBV10-3 with TRBJ1-2, with a tentative D call TRBD1 (6 bases). In germline, CDR1 is ENHRY, CDR2 SYGVKD. This CDR3 contains 15 residues. Trimming removed 4 bases from V and 6 bases from J, with 18 bases in between. The CDR3 loop is CAISGARSGADGYTF. The CDR3 DNA follows: TGTGCCATCAGTGGGGCTCGGTCAGGGGCGGATGGCTACACCTTC.

J is TRBJ2-3 and V is TRBV20-1; 9 bases match TRBD2. The CDR3 contains 16 residues. CDR1 is DFQATT, CDR2 SNEGSKA, per germline (reference sequence). J was trimmed by 2 bases and V by 6 bases; bases with no gene match: 12. DNA of the CDR3: TGCAGTGCCCGAGGTTTCGAGCGGGGGGCCACAGATACGCAGTATTTT. This codes for CSARGFERGATDTQYF.

The chain uses TRBV20-1 and TRBJ2-3; TRBD2 matches at 8 bases. Per germline, CDR1 DFQATT and CDR2 SNEGSKA (reference sequence). With V trimmed by 0 bases and J by 4 bases, 9 bases remained unmatched. The CDR3 totals 16 residues. The CDR3 protein is CSARDRGGGRADTQYF. The DNA for the CDR3 is TGCAGTGCTAGAGATCGGGGCGGGGGGCGAGCAGATACGCAGTATTTT.